A selection of T cell receptor beta chains follows, all from one sample in a study of T cell repertoires in ileal Crohn's disease. The data were produced by immunoSEQ multiplex PCR, yet TCRdb's version contains in-frame clones alone and is incomplete. In the table there are over 11,000 clones, roughly four fifths of which are singletons. Material: ileal tissue. The receptor set was obtained from an adult with Crohn's disease. Each CDR3 is given without its conserved first and last residue. Each record gives: J gene, V gene, CDR3 protein.

TRBJ2-7,TRBV30,ACGLAGGPGEQY
TRBJ1-5,TRBV7-8,ASSLAGRNQPQH
TRBJ2-3,TRBV27,ASSPPGQGADTQY
TRBJ1-1,TRBV6-6,ATSRGEITEAF
TRBJ2-7,TRBV30,AWSVRYGLYEQY
TRBJ2-7,TRBV7-9,ASSLTKVGRGVYEQY
TRBJ2-2,TRBV5-1,ASSSRDKDTGELF
TRBJ1-2,TRBV19,ASRQGTNYGYT
TRBJ2-5,TRBV25-1,ASSASGQPEETQY
TRBJ2-2,TRBV6-4,ASGDSGELF
TRBJ2-1,TRBV6-5,ASSLGYGTVYNEQF
TRBJ1-1,TRBV10-2,ASSESTLTNTEAF
TRBJ2-7,TRBV10-1,ASSEGLAGPYEQY
TRBJ2-7,TRBV15,ATSSLDFSYEQY
TRBJ2-3,TRBV4-2,ASSQVGSRGTSGRQDTQY
TRBJ2-5,TRBV11-1,ASSFPGLAGGGETQY
TRBJ1-2,TRBV6-5,ASSSPGRGTGYT
TRBJ2-3,TRBV27,ASSRARGGQY
TRBJ1-2,TRBV5-5,ASSFRINYGYT
TRBJ1-2,TRBV20-1,SARPVSGYT
TRBJ2-1,TRBV5-1,ASSLGTSGGAFDEQF
TRBJ2-7,TRBV2,ASNKVWGLAGDSYEQY
TRBJ1-5,TRBV2,ASSEPGINQPQH
TRBJ2-5,TRBV5-6,ASSTPDGGETQY
TRBJ1-1,TRBV7-9,ASSFVSLNTEAF
TRBJ1-4,TRBV5-1,ASSLTGLRGEKLF
TRBJ2-1,TRBV11-1,ASSLAGGGGHNEQF
TRBJ2-7,TRBV10-3,AISESDRGSYEQY
TRBJ1-1,TRBV25-1,ASSASMEAF
TRBJ1-1,TRBV7-8,ASSPTRGTEAF